This passage covers 23 T cell receptor beta chains from one sample sequenced in a study of shared clonotypes between healthy human individuals. Assay: immunoSEQ multiplex PCR; the TCRdb copy retains only in-frame clones and omits some. The sample has hundreds of thousands of clones, about three quarters seen once. Sequenced material: memory CD4+ T cells sorted from blood. Subset noted: CD45RA-negative fraction. The receptors come from a woman in her twenties or thirties in good health.

In this sample, this clone turned up many times. This chain connects TRBV1 to TRBJ2-7; the D call in the table, TRBD1, was not verified against the DNA. TRBV1 is a known pseudogene. The CDR3 runs 13 residues. In DNA form, the CDR3 reads TGCACCAGCAAGGCCAGGGGGCTCTACGAGCAGTACTTC. This encodes CTSKARGLYEQYF.

The CDR3 loop is CASSLGSLAGVETQYF. The CDR3 DNA reads as TGTGCCAGCAGCCTAGGGTCGCTAGCGGGAGTGGAGACCCAGTACTTC. The rearrangement joins TRBV7-2 to TRBJ2-5; 10 nucleotides align to TRBD2. The CDR3 runs 16 residues. Germline lookup yields CDR1 SGHTA and CDR2 FQGNSA. The V gene end was trimmed by 5 bases and the J gene end by 5 bases; junction bases not matched to a gene: 11.

The chain uses TRBV25-1 and TRBJ2-5, with D maybe TRBD1 (5 bases). Trimming shortened V by 5 bases and J by 3 bases, and 13 bases separated the two germline ends. Germline lookup yields CDR1 MGHDK and CDR2 SYGVNS. This CDR3 spans 14 amino acids. This CDR3 reads CASSPPLREETQYF. DNA of the CDR3: TGTGCCAGCAGTCCCCCCCTCAGGGAAGAGACCCAGTACTTC.

The chain uses TRBV28 and TRBJ1-5; D call uncertain. The germline CDR1 and CDR2 sequences are MDHEN and SYDVKM. Deletions cut 8 bases from V and 0 bases from J, with 5 bases between. CDR3 length: 12 residues. The CDR3 here is CASAVSNQPQHF. In DNA form, the CDR3 reads TGTGCCAGCGCCGTTAGCAATCAGCCCCAGCATTTT.

The rearrangement uses TRBV11-3 and TRBJ2-1; 7 bases align to TRBD2. CDR3 length: 14 residues. From germline, CDR1 is SGHNT and CDR2 YENEEA. With V trimmed by 3 bases and J by 7 bases, 6 bases remained unmatched. The CDR3 protein is CASSLGGSTNEQFF. The CDR3 region has the DNA TGTGCCAGCAGCTTGGGCGGGAGTACTAATGAGCAGTTCTTC.

The V call is TRBV4-1, the J call TRBJ2-7; 14 bases are shared with TRBD2. V shed 0 bases, J shed 5 bases, and the junction held 6 bases outside the gene matches. CDR3 size: 17 residues. CDR1 and CDR2 from the germline V gene are MGHRA and YSYEKL. For the CDR3, the DNA is TGCGCCAGCAGCCAAGATACGGGACTAGCGGGAGTCAACGAGCAGTACTTC. The encoded protein is CASSQDTGLAGVNEQYF.

The gene calls are TRBV27 and TRBJ1-1, with 11 bases aligning to TRBD1. Per the germline V gene, CDR1 is MNHEY and CDR2 is SMNVEV (reference sequence). This CDR3 region has 14 residues. V lost 5 bases to trimming and J lost 7 bases; unmatched junction nucleotides: 6. The CDR3 loop is CASSTGQGAVEAFF. The CDR3 bases are TGTGCCAGCAGTACCGGACAGGGGGCTGTTGAAGCTTTCTTT.

This sequence joins TRBV28 and TRBJ2-3, with D unresolved. The CDR3 is made up of 12 amino acids. Germline lookup yields CDR1 MDHEN and CDR2 SYDVKM. V was pared by 2 bases and J by 10 bases, with 10 bases between. The CDR3 DNA reads as TGTGCCAGCAGTTTAGCCAGGAGAGCGCAGTATTTT. It translates to CASSLARRAQYF.

The chain is built from TRBV2 and TRBJ2-1, with a tentative D call TRBD2 (5 bases). Germline V lookup: CDR1 SNHLY, CDR2 FYNNEI. The CDR3 totals 15 residues. V was pared by 7 bases and J by 5 bases, with 18 bases between. The CDR3 DNA is TGTGCCAGCAATCACGCGGGCGGCCCCGACAATGAGCAGTTCTTC. Encoded protein: CASNHAGGPDNEQFF.

The rearrangement links TRBV2 to TRBJ2-7, with 12 bases identical to TRBD2. Germline V CDR1 and CDR2: SNHLY, FYNNEI. The CDR3 has 14 amino acids. V lost 5 bases to trimming and J lost 6 bases; unmatched junction nucleotides: 5. CDR3 sequence: CASSLGTSGPEQYF. The CDR3 DNA follows: TGTGCCAGCAGTTTGGGGACTAGCGGGCCCGAGCAGTACTTC. Based on the CDR3 plus reference TRBV2 and TRBJ2-7, the full variable domain is EPEVTQTPSHQVTQMGQEVILRCVPISNHLYFYWYRQILGQKVEFLVSFYNNEISEKSEIFDDQFSVERPDGSNFTLKIRSTKLEDSAMYFCASSLGTSGPEQYFGPGTRLTVT.

V and J are TRBV29-1 and TRBJ2-3, with 8 bases aligning to TRBD2. From germline, CDR1 is SQVTM and CDR2 ANQGSEA. Trimming cost V 5 bases and J 3 bases; bases outside gene matches: 7. The CDR3 extends over 14 amino acids. In DNA form, the CDR3 reads TGCAGCGTTTTTAATACGGGAGGGACAGATACGCAGTATTTT. It specifies CSVFNTGGTDTQYF.

This chain joins TRBV9 and TRBJ1-3; D is ambiguous. The V end was cut by 0 bases, the J end by 3 bases, with 16 bases between. The CDR3 sequence is 17 residues long. The germline CDR1 and CDR2 sequences are SGDLS and YYNGEE. The chain's CDR3 is CASSVGSQSSFGNTIYF. DNA of the CDR3: TGTGCCAGCAGCGTAGGGTCCCAATCCTCCTTTGGAAACACCATATATTTT. Combining the CDR3 with reference TRBV9 and TRBJ1-3 gives the whole variable domain DSGVTQTPKHLITATGQRVTLRCSPRSGDLSVYWYQQSLDQGLQFLIQYYNGEERAKGNILERFSAQQFPDLHSELNLSSLELGDSALYFCASSVGSQSSFGNTIYFGEGSWLTVV.

Points on this clone: The same CDR3 is also encoded by other DNA sequences in this sample. V is TRBV19 and J is TRBJ2-7; 8 bases match TRBD1. The CDR3 covers 14 residues. CDR1 is LNHDA and CDR2 is SQIVND in the germline V gene (reference sequence). Losses at the gene ends were 4 bases for V and 2 bases for J; bases not matched to a gene: 4. The CDR3 sequence is CASSTGQGTYEQYF. The CDR3 DNA is TGTGCCAGTAGTACCGGACAGGGAACCTACGAGCAGTACTTC.

The chain joins TRBV10-3 to TRBJ2-2; 10 bases map to TRBD2. This CDR3 spans 17 amino acids. V lost 0 bases and J lost 4; bases outside the gene matches: 5. CDR1 is ENHRY, CDR2 SYGVKD, per germline. In DNA, the CDR3 is TGTGCCATCAGTGAGTCGCCGACTAGCGGGCGCACCGGGGAGCTGTTTTTT. Its protein product is CAISESPTSGRTGELFF.

CDR3 protein: CASSFRGQPREQYF. The DNA of the CDR3 is TGTGCCAGCAGTTTCCGAGGACAGCCTCGCGAGCAGTACTTC. This chain links TRBV28 with TRBJ2-5; possible D gene TRBD1, 6 bases. The J call is in doubt because the DNA end fits TRBJ2-7 better. CDR1 is MDHEN, CDR2 SYDVKM, per germline. This CDR3 comprises 14 residues.

To note about this clone: This clone may be a read error of a much larger clone one base away. The genes are TRBV28 and TRBJ1-2, with D unclear. Trimming removed 4 bases at V and 6 bases at J, with 9 bases between. The germline V gene encodes CDR1 MDHEN and CDR2 SYDVKM. The length of the CDR3 is 12 residues. CDR3 in DNA: TGTGCCAGCAGTTCCCCGACAAATGGCTACACCTTC. This gives the protein CASSSPTNGYTF.

V and J are TRBV5-8 and TRBJ1-1; D not resolved. The CDR3 totals 13 residues. The ends were cut back, 0 bases at V and 8 bases at J, with 11 bases in the middle. Germline V gene sequence: CDR1 SGHTS, CDR2 YDEGEE. The DNA for the CDR3 is TGTGCCAGCAGCTTGGGTGGACCGATCGAAGCTTTCTTT. Residues: CASSLGGPIEAFF.

The V gene is TRBV6-6, the J gene TRBJ2-2; D unclear. This CDR3 spans 15 amino acids. V was clipped by 2 bases and J by 7 bases, with 14 bases between them. In germline, CDR1 is MNHNY, CDR2 SVGAGI (reference sequence). The DNA for the CDR3 is TGTGCCAGCAGTTACCTTGTGGACGACGGCGGGGAGCTGTTTTTT. It translates to CASSYLVDDGGELFF.

The rearrangement joins TRBV6-6 to TRBJ2-7; D perhaps matches TRBD1 (6 bases). V was pared by 2 bases and J by 4 bases, with 18 bases between. The CDR3 spans 16 residues. The V gene's germline CDR1 is MNHNY and CDR2 SVGAGI (reference sequence). DNA for the CDR3: TGTGCCAGCAGTTACGGACAGACAAACATCGTATACGAGCAGTACTTC. This sequence encodes CASSYGQTNIVYEQYF.

This clone appeared a single time. This chain connects TRBV2 to TRBJ2-1, with 12 positions matching TRBD2. The CDR3 totals 14 residues. Germline trimming cut 7 bases from V and 8 bases from J; bases unmatched to any gene: 6. The germline gives CDR1 SNHLY, CDR2 FYNNEI. CDR3 nucleotide sequence: TGTGCCAGCATGGCGACTAGCGGGAGTGATGAGCAGTTCTTC. It codes for CASMATSGSDEQFF.

V gene TRBV5-1 combines with J gene TRBJ2-7, with D perhaps matching TRBD2 (5 bases). Trimming left V 4 bases short and J 0 bases short, with 11 bases between. Germline V gene sequence: CDR1 SGHRS, CDR2 YFSETQ. The CDR3 consists of 14 residues. The CDR3, as DNA: TGCGCCAGCAGCAGATCCCGGGACTCCTACGAGCAGTACTTC. It specifies CASSRSRDSYEQYF.

As DNA, the CDR3 is TGTGCCAGTAGTATTCAGACCAACAATGAGCAGTTCTTC. Translating it yields CASSIQTNNEQFF. The chain joins TRBV19 to TRBJ2-1; no definite D call. In germline, CDR1 is LNHDA, CDR2 SQIVND (reference sequence). The CDR3 extends over 13 amino acids. The V end was cut by 3 bases, the J end by 5 bases, with 8 bases between.

The V and J genes are TRBV7-2 and TRBJ1-2; D is unresolved. The CDR3 is 13 amino acids. CDR1 is SGHTA and CDR2 is FQGNSA in the germline V gene. Trimming shortened V by 4 bases and J by 7 bases, and 13 bases separated the two germline ends. The CDR3 nucleotides are TGTGCCAGCAGCTCGGCTCGAGCAGGTGGCTACACCTTC. Amino acid sequence: CASSSARAGGYTF.